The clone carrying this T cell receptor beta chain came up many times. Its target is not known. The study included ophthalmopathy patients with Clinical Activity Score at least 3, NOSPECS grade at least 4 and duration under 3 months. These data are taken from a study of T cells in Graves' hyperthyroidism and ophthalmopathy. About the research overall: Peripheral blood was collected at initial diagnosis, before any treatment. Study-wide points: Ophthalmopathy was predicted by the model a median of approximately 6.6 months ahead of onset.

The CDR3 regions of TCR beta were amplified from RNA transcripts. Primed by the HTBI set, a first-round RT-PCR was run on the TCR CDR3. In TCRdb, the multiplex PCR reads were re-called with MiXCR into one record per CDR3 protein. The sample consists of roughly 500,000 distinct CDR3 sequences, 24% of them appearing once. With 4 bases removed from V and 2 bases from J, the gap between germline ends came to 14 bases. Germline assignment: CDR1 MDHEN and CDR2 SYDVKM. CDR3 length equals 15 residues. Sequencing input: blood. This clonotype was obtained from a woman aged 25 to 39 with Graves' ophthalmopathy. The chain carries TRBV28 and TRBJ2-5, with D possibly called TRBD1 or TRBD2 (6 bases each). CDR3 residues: CASSSTGAGQETQYF. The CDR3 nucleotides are TGTGCCAGCAGTTCGACGGGGGCAGGGCAAGAGACCCAGTACTTC. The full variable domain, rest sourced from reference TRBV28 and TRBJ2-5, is DVKVTQSSRYLVKRTGEKVFLECVQDMDHENMFWYRQDPGLGLRLIYFSYDVKMKEKGDIPEGYSVSREKKERFSLILESASTNQTSMYLCASSSTGAGQETQYFGPGTRLLVL.